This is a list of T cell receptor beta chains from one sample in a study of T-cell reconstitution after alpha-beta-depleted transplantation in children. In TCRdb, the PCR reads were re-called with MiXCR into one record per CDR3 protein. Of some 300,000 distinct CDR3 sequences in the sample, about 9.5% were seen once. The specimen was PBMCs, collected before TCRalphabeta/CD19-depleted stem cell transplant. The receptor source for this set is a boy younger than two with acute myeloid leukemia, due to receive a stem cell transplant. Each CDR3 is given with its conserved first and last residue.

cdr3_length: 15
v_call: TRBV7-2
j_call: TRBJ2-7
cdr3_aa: CASSLAGEVSGEQYF

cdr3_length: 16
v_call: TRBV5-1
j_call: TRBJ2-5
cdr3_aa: CASSLATVAGQETQYF

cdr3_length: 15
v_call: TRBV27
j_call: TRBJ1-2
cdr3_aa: CASSLSLDSPYGYTF

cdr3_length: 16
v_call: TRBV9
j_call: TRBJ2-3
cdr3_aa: CASSGGPPLAGGPQYF

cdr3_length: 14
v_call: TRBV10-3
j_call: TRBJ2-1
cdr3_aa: CAISEGAAYNEQFF

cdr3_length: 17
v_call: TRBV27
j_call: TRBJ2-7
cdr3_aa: CASSLALAGGLTYEQYF

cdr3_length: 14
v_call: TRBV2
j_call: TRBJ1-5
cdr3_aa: CASSGGLSNQPQHF

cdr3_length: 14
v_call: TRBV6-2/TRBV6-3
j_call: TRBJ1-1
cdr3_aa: CASSYGRDNTEAFF

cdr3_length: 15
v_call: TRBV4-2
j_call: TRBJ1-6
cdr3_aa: CASSSTTDGNSPLHF

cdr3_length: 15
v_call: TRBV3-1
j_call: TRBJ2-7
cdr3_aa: CASSTRTGPSYEQYF

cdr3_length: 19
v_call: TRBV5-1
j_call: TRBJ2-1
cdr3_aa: CASSPPGLAGVATYNEQFF

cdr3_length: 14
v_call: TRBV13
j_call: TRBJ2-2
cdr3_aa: CASSLRTTAGELFF

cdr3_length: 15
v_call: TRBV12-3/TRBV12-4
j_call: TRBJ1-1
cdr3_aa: CASSLVGQVNTEAFF

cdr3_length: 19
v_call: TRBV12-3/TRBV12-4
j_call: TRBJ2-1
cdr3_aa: CASSLAFGWGAGGHNEQFF

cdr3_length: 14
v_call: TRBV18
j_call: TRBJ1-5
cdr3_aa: CASSPTGVDQPQHF

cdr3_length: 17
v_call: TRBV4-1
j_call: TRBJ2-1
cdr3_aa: CASSQALAGISYNEQFF

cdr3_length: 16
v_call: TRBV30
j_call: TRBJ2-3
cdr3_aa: CAWSVRLAGDTDTQYF

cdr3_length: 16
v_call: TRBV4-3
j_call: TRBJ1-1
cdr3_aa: CASSQQTGLMNTEAFF

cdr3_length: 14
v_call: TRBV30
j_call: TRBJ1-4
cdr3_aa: CAWSSHSWLEKLFF

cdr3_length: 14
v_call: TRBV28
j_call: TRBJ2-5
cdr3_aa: CASGPRGVGETQYF

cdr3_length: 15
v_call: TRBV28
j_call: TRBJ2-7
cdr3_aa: CASSSLGTGGYEQYF

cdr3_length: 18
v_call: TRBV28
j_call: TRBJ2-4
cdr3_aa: CASSLGPRDTLAKNIQYF

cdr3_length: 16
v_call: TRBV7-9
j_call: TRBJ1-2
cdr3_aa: CASSLALSAPRDGYTF

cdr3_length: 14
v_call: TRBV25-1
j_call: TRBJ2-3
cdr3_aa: CASSVPGGTDTQYF

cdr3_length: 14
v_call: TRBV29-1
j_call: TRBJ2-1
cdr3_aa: CSVSTSGIGDEQFF

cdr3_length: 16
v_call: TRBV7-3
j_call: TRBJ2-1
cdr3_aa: CASSPGWISSYNEQFF

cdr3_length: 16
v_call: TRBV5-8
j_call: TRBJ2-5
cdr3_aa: CASSNPGQGFEETQYF

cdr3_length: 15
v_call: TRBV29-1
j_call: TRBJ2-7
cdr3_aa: CSVELEDRAGYEQYF

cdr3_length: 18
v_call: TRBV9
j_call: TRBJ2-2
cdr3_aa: CASSVSGLAGGATGELFF

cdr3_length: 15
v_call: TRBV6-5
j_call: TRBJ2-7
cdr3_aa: CASSYSGHPPYEQYF

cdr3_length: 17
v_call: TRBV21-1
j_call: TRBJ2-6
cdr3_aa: CASSKNYDRSGANVLTF

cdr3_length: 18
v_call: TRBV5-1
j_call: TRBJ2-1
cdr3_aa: CASSLATSGGALYNEQFF

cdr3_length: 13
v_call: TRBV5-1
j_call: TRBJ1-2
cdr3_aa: CASSPTTNYGYTF

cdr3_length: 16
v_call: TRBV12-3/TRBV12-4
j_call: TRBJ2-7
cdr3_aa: CASSFRTSGGLNEQYF

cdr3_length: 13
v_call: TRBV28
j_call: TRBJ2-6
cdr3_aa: CASRGYGANVLTF

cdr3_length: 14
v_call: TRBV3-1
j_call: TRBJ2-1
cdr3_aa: CASSLGTGVNEQFF

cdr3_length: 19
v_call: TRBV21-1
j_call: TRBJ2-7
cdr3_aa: CAKMEVSCLSTKITYEQYF

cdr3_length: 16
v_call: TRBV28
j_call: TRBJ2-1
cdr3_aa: CASSLSGQGSYNEQFF

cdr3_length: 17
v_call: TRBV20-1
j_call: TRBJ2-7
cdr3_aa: CSARGAGTSGGTYEQYF

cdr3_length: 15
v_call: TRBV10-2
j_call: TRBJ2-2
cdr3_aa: CASHRDRRSPGELFF

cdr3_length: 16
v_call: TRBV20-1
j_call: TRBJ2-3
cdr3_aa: CSARDLTGPWGDRQYF

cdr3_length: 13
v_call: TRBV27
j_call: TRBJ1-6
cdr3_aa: CASSLDWGSPLHF

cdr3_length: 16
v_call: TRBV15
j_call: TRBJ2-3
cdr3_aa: CATRMGRLASTDTQYF

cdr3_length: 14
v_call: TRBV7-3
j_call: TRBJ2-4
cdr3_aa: CASSLTGRGNIQYF